The entry that follows covers one T cell receptor beta chain sequence. Its target is not known. These data belong to a study of T cell clonotyping in hematopoietic cell transplantation. CDR1 and CDR2 from the germline V gene are MNHEY and SVGAGI. The CDR3 length is 15 residues. V was pared by 2 bases and J by 4 bases, with 11 bases between. The time point here: recipient sample about 28 days before transplant, after cytoreduction. Blood collection times were about day -28 and days 30, 100, 180 posttransplant. Study results and limitations: Pathologically expanded recipient clonotypes increased progressively from day 30 to day 180 as diversity fell. Graft donor and pretransplant recipient Inverse Simpson Index values predicted broader posttransplant TCR diversity.

TCRdb keeps only in-frame clones here, not all; method: immunoSEQ multiplex PCR. The sample contains about 76,000 clones, about 95% of which appear only once. The material was peripheral blood mononuclear cells, obtained before stem cell transplant. The receptor was derived from a woman aged 45-60 years with acute myeloid leukemia. Some clones in this sample may be carry-over from other donors' samples. The gene calls are TRBV6-5 and TRBJ2-2; tentatively, D is TRBD1 (6 bases). CDR3 residues: CASSYGTGPTGELFF. CDR3 nucleotide sequence: TGTGCCAGCAGTTACGGAACAGGGCCCACCGGGGAGCTGTTTTTT.